Only one count was recorded for the clone carrying this TCR beta chain. Clinical history as reported by participants underpinned cohort assignment. Recovery among Cohort 3 donors was established by two negative PCRs, clearance, or symptom resolution. This sample was included in a study of blood T cell repertoires in COVID-19. The overall study: The United States, Italy and Spain were the sources of the acute and convalescent COVID-19 samples. Sources were T cells, B-cell-depleted T cells, or PBMCs; the material itself was cDNA or gDNA.

V was pared by 2 bases and J by 6 bases, with 15 bases between. Germline V gene lookup returns CDR1 MNHEY and CDR2 SMNVEV (reference sequence). The CDR3 covers 15 residues. Repertoires were generated with immunoSEQ multiplex PCR, while TCRdb's copy carries only in-frame clones and drops some. The table records approximately 150,000 clones, less than 85% of them present only once. V and J are TRBV27 and TRBJ2-3, with D perhaps TRBD2 (5 bases). Input material: PBMCs or T cells enriched from blood (not recorded which). The source of this sequence is a man in his sixties who had recovered from COVID-19. For the CDR3, the DNA is TGTGCCAGCAGTTTAATAGCTAGCCTCCCGGATACGCAGTATTTT. Its translation is CASSLIASLPDTQYF.